The rows below give T cell receptor beta chains drawn from one sample of a study of shared clonotypes between healthy human individuals. TCRdb's table, derived via immunoSEQ multiplex PCR, lists solely in-frame clones and lacks some. Of approximately 980,000 clones listed, over 60% were seen once; the top ten hold 1.5%. Sequencing input: memory CD4+ T cells sorted from blood. These receptors were obtained from a man aged 18 to 29 in good health. The CDR3 runs from the conserved cysteine through the conserved F or W. Each record gives: V gene, J gene, clone size, D gene, CDR3 DNA, CDR3 protein. A D gene is named only where the DNA matches it firmly. Rows may omit the clone size; those that give it use once, few, many or a size class.

v_gene: TRBV7-2; j_gene: TRBJ2-1; abundance: .; d_gene: TRBD2; CDR3nt: TGTGCCAGCAAAACAGGACTAGCGGGATACAATGAGCAGTTCTTC; CDR3aa: CASKTGLAGYNEQFF
v_gene: TRBV6-1; j_gene: TRBJ1-2; abundance: .; d_gene: .; CDR3nt: TGTGCCAGCAGTGTCGGGGGCTATGGCTACACCTTC; CDR3aa: CASSVGGYGYTF
v_gene: TRBV10-3; j_gene: TRBJ2-1; abundance: few; d_gene: TRBD1; CDR3nt: TGTGCCATCCGGCGGGACAGGGAGGGCAATGAGCAGTTCTTC; CDR3aa: CAIRRDREGNEQFF
v_gene: TRBV7-2; j_gene: TRBJ2-7; abundance: .; d_gene: .; CDR3nt: TGTGCCAGCAGCTTAGATGGGAGGCCCTACGAGCAGTACTTC; CDR3aa: CASSLDGRPYEQYF
v_gene: TRBV5-8; j_gene: TRBJ1-5; abundance: .; d_gene: .; CDR3nt: TGTGCCAGCAGCCCTGCCCCGTGGCATCAGCCCCAGCATTTT; CDR3aa: CASSPAPWHQPQHF
v_gene: TRBV10-3; j_gene: TRBJ2-6; abundance: few; d_gene: .; CDR3nt: TGTGCCATCAGTCCGATGACAGGAAGAGCTACTGGGGCCAACGTCCTGACTTTC; CDR3aa: CAISPMTGRATGANVLTF
v_gene: TRBV7-2; j_gene: TRBJ2-3; abundance: .; d_gene: .; CDR3nt: TGTGCCAGCAGCTTATCGAGGTCTTCTAGCACAGATACGCAGTATTTT; CDR3aa: CASSLSRSSSTDTQYF
v_gene: TRBV25-1; j_gene: TRBJ1-1; abundance: .; d_gene: .; CDR3nt: TGTGCCAGCAGTGAGAGGAGAGATAACACTGAAGCTTTCTTT; CDR3aa: CASSERRDNTEAFF
v_gene: TRBV27; j_gene: TRBJ2-3; abundance: .; d_gene: .; CDR3nt: TGTGCCAGCACTTGGGGCGGGGCCTACGATACGCAGTATTTT; CDR3aa: CASTWGGAYDTQYF
v_gene: TRBV10-3; j_gene: TRBJ2-1; abundance: .; d_gene: TRBD1; CDR3nt: TGTGCCATCAGTGCCGGACAGGGTTCCGGTGAGCAGTTCTTC; CDR3aa: CAISAGQGSGEQFF
v_gene: TRBV5-1; j_gene: TRBJ2-1; abundance: .; d_gene: .; CDR3nt: TGCGCCAGCAGGAACCCGGGGACGGATGAGCAGTTCTTC; CDR3aa: CASRNPGTDEQFF
v_gene: TRBV10-2; j_gene: TRBJ1-1; abundance: .; d_gene: .; CDR3nt: TGCGCCACACAGGGTAACATGAACACTGAAGCTTTCTTT; CDR3aa: CATQGNMNTEAFF
v_gene: TRBV7-2; j_gene: TRBJ2-5; abundance: .; d_gene: .; CDR3nt: TGTGCCAGCAGCTTTGGAGGTACGGGTGAGACCCAGTACTTC; CDR3aa: CASSFGGTGETQYF
v_gene: TRBV11-2; j_gene: TRBJ2-7; abundance: .; d_gene: .; CDR3nt: TGTGCCAGCAGCCCGACAGGACCCGCCTACGAGCAGTACTTC; CDR3aa: CASSPTGPAYEQYF
v_gene: TRBV5-1; j_gene: TRBJ1-2; abundance: .; d_gene: .; CDR3nt: TGCGCCAGCAGCCCCGACCCAGGGGCTAACTATGGCTACACCTTC; CDR3aa: CASSPDPGANYGYTF
v_gene: TRBV7-9; j_gene: TRBJ1-1; abundance: .; d_gene: .; CDR3nt: TGTGCCAGCAGCCCCGGACTGAAGAACACTGAAGCTTTCTTT; CDR3aa: CASSPGLKNTEAFF
v_gene: TRBV6-1; j_gene: TRBJ1-1; abundance: .; d_gene: .; CDR3nt: TGTGCCAGCAGTGACCTGACACGCACTGAAGCTTTCTTT; CDR3aa: CASSDLTRTEAFF
v_gene: TRBV10-1; j_gene: TRBJ1-3; abundance: .; d_gene: TRBD1; CDR3nt: TGCGCCAGCAGTGCGGGACAGGGCTTTCCTTCTGGAAACACCATATATTTT; CDR3aa: CASSAGQGFPSGNTIYF
v_gene: TRBV27; j_gene: TRBJ2-3; abundance: .; d_gene: .; CDR3nt: TGTGCCAGCAGTCCGAGCAGGGTGGCAGATACGCAGTATTTT; CDR3aa: CASSPSRVADTQYF
v_gene: TRBV6-1; j_gene: TRBJ2-7; abundance: once; d_gene: TRBD1; CDR3nt: TGTGCCATCAGTGAGTCGTCATTAGACAGGGAGACGAATGAGCAGTACTTC; CDR3aa: CAISESSLDRETNEQYF
v_gene: TRBV7-6; j_gene: TRBJ1-1; abundance: .; d_gene: .; CDR3nt: TGTGCCAGCAGCCCAAGGTCGAACACTGAAGCTTTCTTT; CDR3aa: CASSPRSNTEAFF
v_gene: TRBV2; j_gene: TRBJ2-5; abundance: .; d_gene: TRBD2; CDR3nt: TGTGCCAGCAGTTGGACTAGCGCCCAAGAGACCCAGTACTTC; CDR3aa: CASSWTSAQETQYF
v_gene: TRBV29-1; j_gene: TRBJ1-2; abundance: .; d_gene: .; CDR3nt: TGCAGCGTTGAAGATATTCCCACCGACAGGCTCTATGGCTACACCTTC; CDR3aa: CSVEDIPTDRLYGYTF
v_gene: TRBV5-1; j_gene: TRBJ2-1; abundance: .; d_gene: TRBD2; CDR3nt: TGCGCCAGCAGCTCTAGCGGTAGCTCCTACAATGAGCAGTTCTTC; CDR3aa: CASSSSGSSYNEQFF
v_gene: TRBV7-2; j_gene: TRBJ2-2; abundance: .; d_gene: TRBD2; CDR3nt: TGTGCCAGCAGCTTACTAGCGGGAGGGCCCCGCACCGGGGAGCTGTTTTTT; CDR3aa: CASSLLAGGPRTGELFF
v_gene: TRBV5-1; j_gene: TRBJ1-6; abundance: .; d_gene: .; CDR3nt: TGCGCCAGCAGCTTGGATTCAGGGAGGTCAGGTTCACCCCTCCACTTT; CDR3aa: CASSLDSGRSGSPLHF
v_gene: TRBV28; j_gene: TRBJ1-6; abundance: .; d_gene: TRBD1; CDR3nt: TGTGCCAGCAGATCTGACAGGGGACATTCACCCCTCCACTTT; CDR3aa: CASRSDRGHSPLHF
v_gene: TRBV5-1; j_gene: TRBJ1-1; abundance: .; d_gene: .; CDR3nt: TGCGCCAGCAGCTTGGCCGGCACCAACACTGAAGCTTTCTTT; CDR3aa: CASSLAGTNTEAFF
v_gene: TRBV6-5; j_gene: TRBJ2-4; abundance: .; d_gene: .; CDR3nt: TGTGCCAGCAGTTACTCAGGCAGGGGCGGAAACATTCAGTACTTC; CDR3aa: CASSYSGRGGNIQYF
v_gene: TRBV10-3; j_gene: TRBJ2-7; abundance: .; d_gene: TRBD2; CDR3nt: TGTGCCATCAGTGAGTCGATAGCGGGGGTCTACTCCTACGAGCAGTACTTC; CDR3aa: CAISESIAGVYSYEQYF
v_gene: TRBV29-1; j_gene: TRBJ1-1; abundance: .; d_gene: .; CDR3nt: TGCAGCGTTGAACGGGGGGTGAACACTGAAGCTTTCTTT; CDR3aa: CSVERGVNTEAFF
v_gene: TRBV25-1; j_gene: TRBJ2-3; abundance: once; d_gene: .; CDR3nt: TGTGCCAGCAGTGAAGGGTGGGCAGATACGCAGTATTTT; CDR3aa: CASSEGWADTQYF
v_gene: TRBV14; j_gene: TRBJ2-7; abundance: .; d_gene: .; CDR3nt: TGTGCCAGCAGCCCGAGGATCAGCCTGGGTACCTACGAGCAGTACTTC; CDR3aa: CASSPRISLGTYEQYF
v_gene: TRBV7-2; j_gene: TRBJ2-3; abundance: .; d_gene: .; CDR3nt: TGTGCCAGCAGTCAGACTAGCTTGGGGGCCGATACGCAGTATTTT; CDR3aa: CASSQTSLGADTQYF
v_gene: TRBV30; j_gene: TRBJ1-3; abundance: .; d_gene: .; CDR3nt: TGTGCCTGGAGTGTAGAGTACACCATATATTTT; CDR3aa: CAWSVEYTIYF
v_gene: TRBV10-3; j_gene: TRBJ2-4; abundance: .; d_gene: TRBD1; CDR3nt: TGTGCCATCAGTGAGTCGAACCTGGACAGGTCTCTAAGGAACATTCAGTACTTC; CDR3aa: CAISESNLDRSLRNIQYF
v_gene: TRBV5-1; j_gene: TRBJ2-1; abundance: .; d_gene: TRBD2; CDR3nt: TGCGCCAGCAGCTTGTTGACTAGCGGGAGTTCTGGCAATGAGCAGTTCTTC; CDR3aa: CASSLLTSGSSGNEQFF
v_gene: TRBV6-5; j_gene: TRBJ2-7; abundance: .; d_gene: TRBD1; CDR3nt: TGTGCCAGCAGTCGGGACAGGGGACTCAACGAGCAGTACTTC; CDR3aa: CASSRDRGLNEQYF
v_gene: TRBV7-2; j_gene: TRBJ2-1; abundance: .; d_gene: .; CDR3nt: TGTGCCAGCAGCTTCACCGGGCCTAAGGCTTATGAGCAGTTCTTC; CDR3aa: CASSFTGPKAYEQFF